The 18 T cell receptor beta chains reported below all come from one sample, sequenced in a study of shared clonotypes between healthy human individuals. Only in-frame clones appear in the TCRdb table, and some are missing; sequencing was by immunoSEQ multiplex PCR. The table includes about 2 million clones, around 95% detected once. The sequenced material came from naive CD4+ T cells sorted from blood. Subset indicated: CD45RA+ positively selected. Receptor source: a man between 18 and 29 years old in good health.

V and J are TRBV6-1 and TRBJ1-6; a weak D match, TRBD1 (5 bases). V dropped 8 bases and J dropped 0 bases, with 11 bases sitting between them. Germline CDR1 MNHNS, CDR2 SASEGT. This CDR3 is 15 amino acids long. The CDR3, as DNA: TGTGCCAGCGGGACTGGGAGCTCCTATAATTCACCCCTCCACTTT. It translates to CASGTGSSYNSPLHF.

With respect to this clone: The same CDR3 also results from other DNA sequences found in this sample. The V gene is TRBV5-1, the J gene TRBJ2-7, with D uncertain. V lost 0 bases and J lost 1, with 8 bases in between. This CDR3 spans 14 amino acids. Germline V gives CDR1 SGHRS, CDR2 YFSETQ. CDR3 nucleotides: TGCGCCAGCAGCTTGGTTGGCAGTTCCTACGAGCAGTACTTC. This sequence encodes CASSLVGSSYEQYF.

The table lists this clone with many counts. The chain links TRBV30 to TRBJ1-4, with D unclear. Trimming cost V 2 bases and J 8 bases, with 15 bases left between them. Germline CDR1 GTSNPN, CDR2 SVGIG (reference sequence). The CDR3 covers 14 residues. DNA for the CDR3: TGTGCCTGGAGTCCCCCGCCGGAGGGCGAAAAACTGTTTTTT. This gives the protein CAWSPPPEGEKLFF.

This rearrangement joins TRBV28 to TRBJ1-6; no reliable D call. V was trimmed by 4 bases and J by 3 bases, leaving 13 bases between them. CDR3 length equals 16 residues. Germline lookup yields CDR1 MDHEN and CDR2 SYDVKM. Here the CDR3 reads CASSSFSGNYNSPLHF. CDR3 coding DNA: TGTGCCAGCAGTTCCTTTTCGGGGAACTATAATTCACCCCTCCACTTT.

This chain joins TRBV5-4 and TRBJ1-2; D is unresolved. CDR1 and CDR2 from the germline V gene are SGHNT and YYREEE (reference sequence). CDR3 size: 14 residues. V lost 0 bases and J 3 bases, leaving 9 bases between the germline ends. The chain's CDR3 is CASSLAGRDYGYTF. The CDR3 DNA reads TGTGCCAGCAGCTTGGCGGGTCGGGACTATGGCTACACCTTC.

This chain links TRBV28 with TRBJ2-4; D unclear. Germline loops: CDR1 MDHEN, CDR2 SYDVKM. Trimming took 4 bases from V and 0 from J, leaving 13 bases between them. This CDR3 is built from 16 residues. The CDR3 loop is CASSSPEGVAKNIQYF. CDR3 nucleotides: TGTGCCAGCAGTTCCCCCGAAGGCGTAGCCAAAAACATTCAGTACTTC.

The chain links TRBV5-1 to TRBJ1-1; D may be TRBD1 (6 bases). Trimming cost V 3 bases and J 4 bases, with 10 bases left between them. The CDR3 consists of 13 residues. The germline V gene has CDR1 SGHRS and CDR2 YFSETQ. The CDR3 loop reads CASSSQGFTEAFF. CDR3 DNA: TGCGCCAGCAGCTCACAGGGCTTCACTGAAGCTTTCTTT. Complete variable domain (other parts from reference TRBV5-1 and TRBJ1-1): KAGVTQTPRYLIKTRGQQVTLSCSPISGHRSVSWYQQTPGQGLQFLFEYFSETQRNKGNFPGRFSGRQFSNSRSEMNVSTLELGDSALYLCASSSQGFTEAFFGQGTRLTVV.

This clone was counted a single time. This rearrangement joins TRBV29-1 to TRBJ1-2; 8 bases fit TRBD1. The ends lost 3 bases at V and 4 bases at J; junction bases unmatched: 1. Per germline, CDR1 SQVTM and CDR2 ANQGSEA. The CDR3 is made up of 12 amino acids. CDR3 sequence reads: CSVDRGPYGYTF. CDR3 DNA: TGCAGCGTTGACAGGGGGCCCTATGGCTACACCTTC.

The rearrangement joins TRBV2 to TRBJ2-2; D is uncertain. The CDR3 spans 15 residues. Per germline, CDR1 SNHLY and CDR2 FYNNEI. With 6 bases removed from V and 0 bases from J, the gap between germline ends came to 11 bases. The CDR3 sequence is CASRPSSSNTGELFF. The CDR3 DNA follows: TGTGCCAGCAGGCCTTCATCGTCGAACACCGGGGAGCTGTTTTTT.

There are a few counts of this clone. This CDR3 reads CASSFGDTQYF. The CDR3 DNA follows: TGTGCCAGCAGCTTCGGAGATACGCAGTATTTT. J is TRBJ2-3 and V is TRBV11-2; D is undetermined. From germline, CDR1 is SGHAT and CDR2 FQNNGV. This CDR3 is 11 amino acids long. V was pared by 3 bases and J by 5 bases, with 3 bases between.

The rearrangement uses TRBV29-1 and TRBJ2-7; tentative D call: TRBD1 (5 bases). This CDR3 region has 16 residues. V gave up 2 bases and J gave up 6 bases, with 23 bases separating them. Per germline, CDR1 SQVTM and CDR2 ANQGSEA. The CDR3 coding sequence is TGCAGCGTTGAAAGATGGGCCGGTAGGGGAACTGGCGAGCAGTACTTC. Translated, it gives CSVERWAGRGTGEQYF.

This chain connects TRBV4-1 to TRBJ2-7; unclear D gene. The CDR3 has 14 amino acids. Between the trimmed V and J ends, which lost 1 base and 2 bases, there was a span of 9 bases. The germline V gene has CDR1 MGHRA and CDR2 YSYEKL. This CDR3 reads CASSQGPQPYEQYF. The CDR3 DNA reads TGCGCCAGCAGCCAAGGACCTCAACCCTACGAGCAGTACTTC.

The chain uses TRBV28 and TRBJ1-3; D unclear. Germline V CDR1 and CDR2: MDHEN, SYDVKM. The CDR3 is 14 residues long. Trimming took off 7 bases at V and 0 bases at J, with 10 bases between the two ends. The CDR3 bases are TGTGCCAGCACCCCATCCTTCTCTGGAAACACCATATATTTT. Amino acids: CASTPSFSGNTIYF.

This sequence joins TRBV19 and TRBJ2-7; D not certain. Trimming shortened V by 3 bases and J by 2 bases, and 8 bases separated the two germline ends. Germline assignment: CDR1 LNHDA and CDR2 SQIVND (reference sequence). The length of the CDR3 is 13 residues. CDR3 sequence reads: CASSMDYPYEQYF. In DNA, the CDR3 is TGTGCCAGTAGTATGGATTACCCCTACGAGCAGTACTTC. The whole variable domain, remainder taken from reference TRBV19 and TRBJ2-7, is DGGITQSPKYLFRKEGQNVTLSCEQNLNHDAMYWYRQDPGQGLRLIYYSQIVNDFQKGDIAEGYSVSREKKESFPLTVTSAQKNPTAFYLCASSMDYPYEQYFGPGTRLTVT.

This chain links TRBV28 with TRBJ2-7; D is ambiguous. The CDR3 has 14 residues. Germline CDR1 is MDHEN and CDR2 is SYDVKM. Deletions cut 5 bases from V and 0 bases from J, with 11 bases between. The CDR3 sequence: CASSHSINSYEQYF. The CDR3 DNA is TGTGCCAGCAGTCACTCCATAAACTCCTACGAGCAGTACTTC.

The chain couples TRBV5-4 to TRBJ1-1; D is unclear. Germline-derived CDR1 and CDR2 are SGHNT and YYREEE (reference sequence). The ends were cut back, 0 bases at V and 4 bases at J, with 10 bases in the middle. This CDR3 is 14 amino acids long. In nucleotides, the CDR3 is TGTGCCAGCAGCTTGGTCGGGTTGGGCACTGAAGCTTTCTTT. This encodes CASSLVGLGTEAFF.

V gene TRBV19 combines with J gene TRBJ2-5; D possibly matches TRBD1 or TRBD2 (5 bases each). Germline V lookup: CDR1 LNHDA, CDR2 SQIVND (reference sequence). This CDR3 spans 15 amino acids. Trimming left V 1 base short and J 2 bases short, with 11 bases between. Here the CDR3 DNA reads TGTGCCAGTAGTATAGCCGGGACGGTACAAGAGACCCAGTACTTC. It yields the protein CASSIAGTVQETQYF.

The V and J genes are TRBV13 and TRBJ1-3; D ambiguous. CDR1 PRHDT and CDR2 FYEKMQ come from the germline V gene (reference sequence). Trimming removed 8 bases from V and 1 base from J, with 9 bases in between. CDR3 length: 13 residues. The CDR3 here is CASSRRSGNTIYF. CDR3 DNA sequence: TGTGCCAGCTCCCGGAGATCTGGAAACACCATATATTTT.